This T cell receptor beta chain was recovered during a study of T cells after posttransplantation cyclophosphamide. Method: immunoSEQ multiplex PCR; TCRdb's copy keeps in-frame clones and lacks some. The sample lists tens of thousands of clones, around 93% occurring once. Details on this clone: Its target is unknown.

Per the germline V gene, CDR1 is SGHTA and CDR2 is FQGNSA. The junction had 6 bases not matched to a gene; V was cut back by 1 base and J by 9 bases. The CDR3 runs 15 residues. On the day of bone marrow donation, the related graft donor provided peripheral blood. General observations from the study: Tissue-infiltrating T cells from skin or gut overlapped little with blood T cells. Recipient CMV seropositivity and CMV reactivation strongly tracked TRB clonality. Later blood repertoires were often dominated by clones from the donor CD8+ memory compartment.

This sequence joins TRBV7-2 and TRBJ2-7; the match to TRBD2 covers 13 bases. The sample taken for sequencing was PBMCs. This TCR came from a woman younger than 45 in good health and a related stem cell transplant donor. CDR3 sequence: CASSLGLAGGLGQYF. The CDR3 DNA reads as TGTGCCAGCAGCTTAGGACTAGCGGGGGGCCTAGGGCAGTACTTC.